A single T cell receptor (beta chain) is shown here with its context. Antigen: not known. The CDR3 runs to 13 residues. The germline V gene encodes CDR1 SQVTM and CDR2 ANQGSEA. The data belong to a study of cytomegalovirus exposure and HLA in healthy donors. About the research overall: A prior study identified over 100 million unique TCR beta sequences from 180 million or so T cells. Samples from HLA-typed donors yielded about 85 million unique TCRs in an early data release. Study-level results: Several of the most significant clusters appeared, in a later analysis, to be linked to common viral pathogens. In vitro experiments confirmed that a few CMV-associated chains were specific for CMV antigens.

Primers included in the PCR were 60 Vbeta and 13 Jbeta primers. The method was immunoSEQ multiplex PCR; TCRdb's version includes in-frame clones alone and lacks a portion of them. The sample carries roughly 230,000 clones, nearly 95% recorded once. The source of this sequence is a girl aged 2 to 10 in good health and CMV-seronegative. The chain is built from TRBV29-1 and TRBJ2-5, with 11 positions matching TRBD2. The J call may be mistaken, given a closer DNA end match to TRBJ2-7. The material sequenced was PBMCs. The CDR3 spells CSVRLAGPYEQYF. The CDR3 nucleotides are TGCAGCGTTCGACTAGCGGGACCCTACGAGCAGTACTTC.